Listed below are T cell receptor beta chains from one sample, sequenced in a study of CD8 T cells in Susac syndrome. TCRdb re-derived calls from the immunoSEQ multiplex PCR reads in MiXCR, one entry per CDR3 protein. The sample contains about 73,000 distinct CDR3 sequences, about 94% of which appear only once. Specimen: CD8+ T cells from PBMCs. The receptors were gathered from a human donor with multiple sclerosis. Both conserved end residues are part of each CDR3. Fields, in order: V gene, clone size, CDR3 protein. The size entry is marked missing in some rows and otherwise reads once, few, many or a size class.

V gene: TRBV29-1
clone size: NA
CDR3 protein: CSVEGYDREQVRNEQFF

V gene: TRBV6-5
clone size: NA
CDR3 protein: CASSYSGSSLTEAFF

V gene: TRBV19
clone size: once
CDR3 protein: CASYTGAYGYTF

V gene: TRBV25-1
clone size: NA
CDR3 protein: CASSALAGGEQYF

V gene: TRBV15
clone size: NA
CDR3 protein: CATSPDFFGYTF

V gene: TRBV27
clone size: once
CDR3 protein: CASSLGPGGYEQYF

V gene: TRBV13
clone size: NA
CDR3 protein: CASSLGPGQGSGEQYF

V gene: TRBV4-3
clone size: NA
CDR3 protein: CASSQDRGRIETQYF

V gene: TRBV6-6
clone size: NA
CDR3 protein: CASSYGVGSSYEQYF

V gene: TRBV2
clone size: NA
CDR3 protein: CASSGLAYEQYF

V gene: TRBV6-5
clone size: NA
CDR3 protein: CASSYSGGAFF

V gene: TRBV7-7
clone size: once
CDR3 protein: CASSPPMRTGVYEQYF

V gene: TRBV19
clone size: NA
CDR3 protein: CASSPFEGVGAGELFF

V gene: TRBV27
clone size: NA
CDR3 protein: CASSLEGLAGVSEQFF

V gene: TRBV12-3/TRBV12-4
clone size: NA
CDR3 protein: CASATSGTYEQYF

V gene: TRBV5-6
clone size: NA
CDR3 protein: CASSSWTENTEAFF

V gene: TRBV12-3/TRBV12-4
clone size: few
CDR3 protein: CASSLGGNEQFF

V gene: TRBV14
clone size: NA
CDR3 protein: CASSQGQGILAKNIQYF

V gene: TRBV7-2
clone size: NA
CDR3 protein: CASEWVFGRSSNYGYTF

V gene: TRBV15
clone size: NA
CDR3 protein: CATSGVGVLHEQYF

V gene: TRBV29-1
clone size: NA
CDR3 protein: CSVPRGDYGYTF

V gene: TRBV6-1
clone size: NA
CDR3 protein: CASSEGIVLQGNEQFF

V gene: TRBV19
clone size: NA
CDR3 protein: CASIGGEAFF

V gene: TRBV3-1
clone size: NA
CDR3 protein: CASSQENRGLGYTF

V gene: TRBV3-1
clone size: NA
CDR3 protein: CASSRGSGLDNEQFF

V gene: TRBV11-2
clone size: once
CDR3 protein: CASSPLAGGFSYEQYF

V gene: TRBV7-9
clone size: NA
CDR3 protein: CASSFTKAGGRDTQYF

V gene: TRBV5-4
clone size: NA
CDR3 protein: CASSLSSGGYTF

V gene: TRBV7-8
clone size: NA
CDR3 protein: CASSGDWHTDTQYF

V gene: TRBV29-1
clone size: NA
CDR3 protein: CSVVSASGRTTQETQYF

V gene: TRBV18
clone size: NA
CDR3 protein: CASSPPYGGRADTQYF

V gene: TRBV9
clone size: NA
CDR3 protein: CASSGQGADTEAFF

V gene: TRBV29-1
clone size: NA
CDR3 protein: CSVEDGATGTEAFF

V gene: TRBV2
clone size: NA
CDR3 protein: CASETGTDNQPQHF